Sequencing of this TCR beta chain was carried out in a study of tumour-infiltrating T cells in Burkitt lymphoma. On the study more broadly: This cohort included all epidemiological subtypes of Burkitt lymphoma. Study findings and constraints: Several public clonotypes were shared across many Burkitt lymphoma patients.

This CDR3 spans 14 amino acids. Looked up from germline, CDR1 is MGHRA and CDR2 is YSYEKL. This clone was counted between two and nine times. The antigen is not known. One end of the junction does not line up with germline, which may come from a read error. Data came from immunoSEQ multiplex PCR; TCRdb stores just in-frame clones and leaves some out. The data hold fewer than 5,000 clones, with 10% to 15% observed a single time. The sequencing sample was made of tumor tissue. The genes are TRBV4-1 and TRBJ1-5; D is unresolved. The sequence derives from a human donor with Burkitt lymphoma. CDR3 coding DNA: TGCGCCAGCAGCCAAGAGGGCAAAGCGGTACCACTTAACTTC. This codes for CASSQEGKAVPLNF.